This record covers a single TCR beta chain. Its antigen is not yet known. There are no base qualities to consult, and no much larger clone falls within one base. This entry belongs to a study of T cell responses to AZD1222 COVID-19 vaccine (dated by TCRdb to about 2021). Regarding the study in general: AZD1222 recipients given second doses at about 4 weeks or at about 12 weeks were pooled, since spike-specific TCR depth and breadth were not found to differ between the two schedules. TCR sequencing was performed for 230 to 250 trial participants, of whom 207 were given two doses of AZD1222 and 26 were given two doses of MenACWY control vaccine. Trial participants were enrolled by age into subgroups of 18-55, 56-69 and 70-plus years, and about 150, 27 and 61 TCR-sequenced participants, respectively, were included in these subgroups.

CDR1 is given as LNHDA and CDR2 as SQIVND, both from the germline V gene (reference sequence). From V the trimming removes 5 bases and from J it removes 3 bases, while the gene matches leave 3 bases of the junction unaccounted for. The CDR3 spans 15 residues, from the cysteine through the phenylalanine. CDR3 DNA is the only sequence kept; it has 45 bases, read in frame from the first base. The CDR3 regions of human TCRbeta chains were analyzed by immunosequencing. On the study's bioinformatics: Repertoire TCRs were checked for matches against a reference library of SARS-CoV-2-specific TCRs that had been generated using the MIRA antigen-specificity platform. Breadth meant the fraction of unique TCRs that were SARS-CoV-2-associated, whereas depth meant the fraction of total T cells that were SARS-CoV-2-associated. Using the MIRA data, every spike-specific TCR was mapped to the spike region that the TCR reacted to and assigned to either a CD4 or a CD8 class. Log10-transformed breadth and depth values were compared by one-way ANOVA with Sidak's multiple comparisons tests. TCRdb mirrors the immuneACCESS table, restricted to in-frame sequences. Some clones are absent from its copies; in checked studies, under half trace to an unresolved V gene, and the reason for the others is unknown. That table is the source of V, J and clone size, and D and trimming were worked out from the DNA. This sample lists 90,000 to 150,000 clones; about 91% were detected once. The ten largest account for 4% to 5.5% of the sample.

General findings and caveats noted by the study authors: The 56-69-year group was small, and its depth increase did not reach significance, likely because of low power. Conclusions about previously exposed vaccinees were limited because only five to seven AZD1222 recipients were SARS-CoV-2 seropositive at baseline. Reportedly, almost half of the unique spike-specific TCRs recognized epitopes lying outside the regions that are mutated in the B.1.351 and B.1.1.7 variants. Because no day 14 peak-response samples were available, the repertoires could be characterized only after the peak T cell response. Participants were mostly white British, with more females than males. The authors suggested clonal diversity may have been underestimated. Vaccine-associated CD4 TCRs spanned the whole spike protein, with dominant responses in regions 160-218 and 743-854. After two AZD1222 doses, both the breadth and the depth of spike-specific TCRs were significantly higher than at day 0 and than in MenACWY recipients.

The time point tag for this specimen amounts to: baseline before first vaccination. The vaccinee samples were drawn from two UK trials, COV001 and COV002, one of which was a single-blind randomized controlled phase 2/3 trial testing AZD1222 (ChAdOx1 nCoV-19) in healthy adults. For TCRbeta chain sequencing, PBMC samples from trial participants were taken at day 0 and at day 28 after the second dose. The specimen comprised peripheral blood, sampled on day 0 of AZD1222 vaccination. The source is an adult in good health. The chain uses TRBV19 and TRBJ2-1; TRBD2 lines up with 11 middle nucleotides. The CDR3 in this case is CASSETSGDYNEQFF. Here is the DNA: TGTGCCAGTAGTGAGACTAGCGGGGACTACAATGAGCAGTTCTTC.